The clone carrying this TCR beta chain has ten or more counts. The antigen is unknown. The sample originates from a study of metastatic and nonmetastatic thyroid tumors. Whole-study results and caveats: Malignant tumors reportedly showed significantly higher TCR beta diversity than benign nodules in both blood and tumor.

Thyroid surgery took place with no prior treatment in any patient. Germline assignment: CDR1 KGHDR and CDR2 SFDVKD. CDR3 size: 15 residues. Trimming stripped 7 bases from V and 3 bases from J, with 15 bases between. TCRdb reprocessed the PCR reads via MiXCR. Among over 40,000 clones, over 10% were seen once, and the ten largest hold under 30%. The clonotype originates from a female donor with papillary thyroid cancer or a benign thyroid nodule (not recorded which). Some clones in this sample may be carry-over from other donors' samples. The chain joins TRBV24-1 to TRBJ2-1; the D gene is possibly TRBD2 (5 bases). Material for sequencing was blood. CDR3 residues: CATRGSRVGYNEQFF. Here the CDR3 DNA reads TGTGCCACCAGGGGCTCGAGGGTTGGCTACAATGAGCAGTTCTTC.